This TCR beta chain was retrieved from a study of identical twins (TCRdb year 2016). Concerning the study at large: TCR alpha and beta repertoires from monozygotic twins, unrelated adults of various ages and cord blood were deep-sequenced to test whether fetal clonotypes persist. To rule out contamination, replicate twin experiments were performed at different times with different library preparation protocols.

Every donor in the study was a healthy Caucasian. The twin cohort comprised three pairs of female monozygotic twins, all aged roughly 18 to 30 years. CD4+ and CD8+ T cell populations were isolated with positive isolation kits from Invitrogen. This clonotype is a singleton in its sample. Its antigen is unknown. Base qualities are missing; no much larger clone stands one base away. Taken from the germline V gene, the CDR1 and CDR2 loops are SQVTM and ANQGSEA. Reading from cysteine to phenylalanine, the CDR3 counts 13 amino acids. The CDR3 DNA has 39 bases and is translated from base 1. Unmatched junction bases come to 7, with V trimmed by 7 bases and J by 9 bases. The library was made by 5' RACE. Sequencing was performed on an Illumina HiSeq 2000. Template switching added a universal primer binding site, and the final cDNA carried a unique molecular identifier that allowed TCR cDNA molecules to be counted accurately. Specific primers in the conserved constant-segment region were used to synthesize first-strand cDNA for the TCR alpha and beta chains. Each cDNA library was double barcoded, with a SMART-Mk sample barcode plus Illumina barcodes, to control for contamination. Two successive PCR steps introduced TruSeq adapter sequences along with Illumina sample barcodes. Sequencing of the TCR alpha and beta cDNA libraries was done on the Illumina HiSeq platform using custom primers. As for the original processing: Unique molecular identifiers were extracted from raw reads with MiGEC, and CDR3 positions were determined with MiXCR. Recombination models were inferred per individual with the repgenHMM and IGoR tools using an EM algorithm. Shared clonotype analysis was performed with the tcR package in R, normalizing sharing by the product of cloneset sizes. To study raw recombination free of thymic and clonal selection effects, out-of-frame nonproductive sequences were analyzed. Clones were called with MiXCR by TCRdb after fastp trimmed the public reads at Q25, and only in-frame beta chains were retained. Identical CDR3 proteins give one entry, which carries the most common genes and DNA. The V and J calls shown here were made by TCRdb, not taken from the authors' results. The sample data list about 530,000 distinct CDR3 sequences, and 20% to 25% of these were observed just once. The ten top clones hold roughly 0.5% of the sample.

Findings and caveats that apply to the study as a whole: Abundant cord blood beta clonotypes had fewer insertions, young adult naive repertoires showed a similar but weaker trend, and memory repertoires showed no such trend. Because the same donors could not be followed over many years, the conclusions relied on cross-sectional statistical analysis. Invariant T cells such as MAIT and iNKT could partly confound zero-insertion analyses, although diverse VJ usage argued against such confounding for most clonotypes. Compared with coincidental sharing between unrelated individuals, out-of-frame TCR alpha sequences shared between twins showed an excess of sequences with low generation probability. In monozygotic twins, out-of-frame TCR alpha sharing was systematically underestimated by recombination models, although the models agreed with sharing between unrelated individuals. Excess twin sharing in beta out-of-frame sequences was weaker because fewer shared sequences lowered the signal-to-noise ratio.

In addition, the sample was reused for a study of yellow fever vaccine responses in identical twins. That second publication adds: According to the authors, the vaccine-induced T cell response in identical twins seemed to be partly convergent and partly specific to each individual. The study precisely tracked vaccine-responding T cell clones in identical twins.

Material: CD4+ T cells sorted from blood. The chain is encoded by TRBV29-1 joined to TRBJ1-6, with 9 bases matching TRBD1. The TCR sequence derives from a woman aged 18-29 years in good health. CDR3 protein: CSAQQGASSPLHF. The sequenced DNA: TGCAGCGCCCAACAGGGGGCGTCTTCACCCCTCCACTTT.